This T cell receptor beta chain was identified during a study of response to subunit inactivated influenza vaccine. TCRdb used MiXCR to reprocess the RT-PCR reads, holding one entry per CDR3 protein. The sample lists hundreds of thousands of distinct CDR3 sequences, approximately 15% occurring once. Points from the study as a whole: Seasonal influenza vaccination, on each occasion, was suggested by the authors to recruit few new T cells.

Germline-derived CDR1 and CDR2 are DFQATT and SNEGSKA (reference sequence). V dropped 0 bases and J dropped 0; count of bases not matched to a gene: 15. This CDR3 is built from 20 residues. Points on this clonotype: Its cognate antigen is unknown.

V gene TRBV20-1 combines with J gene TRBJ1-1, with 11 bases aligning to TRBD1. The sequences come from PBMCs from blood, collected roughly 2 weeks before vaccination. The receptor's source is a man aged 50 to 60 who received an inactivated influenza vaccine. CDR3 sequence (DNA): TGCAGTGCTAGAGATCGCGGCCCTCGGCCGGGACAGGGGGTGAACACTGAAGCTTTCTTT. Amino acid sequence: CSARDRGPRPGQGVNTEAFF.